This T cell receptor beta chain was identified during a study of blood T cell repertoires in COVID-19. Study background: Whether acute or convalescent, the COVID-19 samples came from the United States, Italy and Spain. T cells, B-cell-depleted T cells, or PBMCs provided the cDNA or gDNA that served as material.

The table lists this clone with a few counts. As handled by the study authors: From reference gene primer amplification, estimates of nucleated cell counts were derived. Some clones are missing from TCRdb's copy, which holds only in-frame ones; the method was immunoSEQ multiplex PCR. For V, J and clone size, that table is used; D and trimming come from the DNA. The sample carries around 160,000 clones, more than 75% recorded once. Germline CDR1 and CDR2: SGDLS and YYNGEE. V shed 3 bases and J shed 4 bases, with 20 bases lying between them. This CDR3 has 18 residues. The chain employs TRBV9 and TRBJ2-6; possibly TRBD1 for D (5 bases). Sequencing was performed on peripheral blood. This TCR was recovered from a man in his sixties with active or convalescent COVID-19. The CDR3 spells CASSAIMDQGPGANVLTF. CDR3 bases: TGTGCCAGCAGCGCCATCATGGACCAGGGTCCCGGGGCCAACGTCCTGACTTTC. Filled out from reference TRBV9 and TRBJ2-6, the complete variable domain reads DSGVTQTPKHLITATGQRVTLRCSPRSGDLSVYWYQQSLDQGLQFLIQYYNGEERAKGNILERFSAQQFPDLHSELNLSSLELGDSALYFCASSAIMDQGPGANVLTFGAGSRLTVL.